This note documents a single TCR beta chain sequence. Trimming removed 5 bases from V and 1 base from J; junction bases left unmatched: 4. This CDR3 region has 15 residues. Germline V lookup: CDR1 SEHNR, CDR2 FQNEAQ (reference sequence). The data are from a study of blood T cell repertoires in COVID-19. Libraries were prepared by immunoSEQ multiplex PCR; TCRdb keeps only in-frame clonotypes and omits some of them. The repertoire consists of 80,000 or so clones, with approximately 80% occurring once and the leading ten covering about 35%. The chain combines TRBV7-9 with TRBJ2-5, with TRBD1 identical over 10 bases. The sequence was collected from a woman between 65 and 79 years old with acute or convalescent COVID-19. Sequencing input: peripheral blood. This CDR3 is CASSRDRGLQETQYF. In nucleotides, the CDR3 is TGTGCCAGCAGCCGGGACAGGGGACTCCAAGAGACCCAGTACTTC.